Listed here are 15 T cell receptor beta chains from one sample, sequenced in a study of cytomegalovirus exposure and HLA in healthy donors (dated by TCRdb to 2016 to 2017). Receptors were amplified or captured by the immunoSEQ multiplex PCR assay. For the multiplex PCR, a mixture combining 60 forward primers for TCR Vbeta segments and 13 reverse primers for TCR Jbeta segments was used. Entries here come from immuneACCESS through TCRdb and include only in-frame sequences with V and J called. Some clones fail to appear in such tables; in the studies checked, an unresolved V gene covers under half of the shortfall, and the cause of the remainder is unknown. For this sample the table gives some 200,000 clones, of which 65% to 85% were detected only once. 0.71% of the sample is in the top ten clones. Sequenced: PBMCs. The receptors derive from a boy aged 2 to 10 in good health and CMV-seronegative.

The chain uses TRBV23-1 and TRBJ1-1, with 9 bases matching TRBD1. TRBV23-1 is given ORF status, its function remaining uncertain. Trimming removed 3 bases from V and 3 bases from J; junction bases left unmatched: 5. The length of the CDR3 is 15 residues. The CDR3 sequence: CASSQGTGLDTEAFF. CDR3 in DNA: TGCGCCAGCAGTCAGGGGACAGGGTTGGACACTGAAGCTTTCTTT.

This chain connects TRBV18 to TRBJ1-1, with 8 bases fitting TRBD1. CDR1 is KGHSH and CDR2 is LQKENI in the germline V gene. Germline trimming cut 3 bases from V and 6 bases from J; bases unmatched to any gene: 9. The CDR3 totals 15 residues. The CDR3 protein is CASSPNRDRSAEAFF. The CDR3 region has the DNA TGTGCCAGCTCACCTAACCGGGACAGGTCCGCTGAAGCTTTCTTT.

This clone came up a few times. The V call is TRBV14, the J call TRBJ1-4; TRBD1 is a possible D gene (5 bases). The CDR3 sequence is 13 residues long. With 0 bases removed from V and 17 bases from J, the gap between germline ends came to 16 bases. CDR1 and CDR2 (germline): SGHDN, FVKESK. This CDR3 reads CASSQDFGRDYFF. CDR3 sequence (DNA): TGTGCCAGCAGCCAAGATTTTGGCAGGGACTACTTTTTT.

J is TRBJ1-6 and V is TRBV2; 8 nucleotides match TRBD1. V shed 5 bases, J shed 6 bases, and the junction held 3 bases outside the gene matches. Germline CDR1 and CDR2: SNHLY and FYNNEI. CDR3 length: 14 residues. The CDR3 protein is CASSKQGGNSPLHF. CDR3 in DNA: TGTGCCAGCAGTAAACAGGGGGGTAATTCACCCCTCCACTTT.

V gene TRBV10-2 combines with J gene TRBJ1-2; the D gene is possibly TRBD1 (5 bases). The V gene lost 0 bases and the J gene lost 7 bases, with 9 bases spanning the gap. The CDR3 contains 13 residues. Germline assignment: CDR1 WSHSY and CDR2 SAAADI. The CDR3 spells CASSESLRGGYTF. The DNA of the CDR3 is TGCGCCAGCAGTGAGTCTTTAAGGGGTGGCTACACCTTC.

The rearrangement joins TRBV30 to TRBJ2-3; D perhaps matches TRBD2 (6 bases). CDR3 length: 18 residues. CDR1 is GTSNPN, CDR2 SVGIG, per germline (reference sequence). Trimming took off 2 bases at V and 1 base at J, with 22 bases between the two ends. In nucleotides, the CDR3 is TGTGCCTGGAGTAAGAACAAAGGAGGGCTAGTAGGCACAGATACGCAGTATTTT. Amino acids: CAWSKNKGGLVGTDTQYF. Using reference TRBV30 and TRBJ2-3 for the parts outside the CDR3, the full variable domain is SQTIHQWPATLVQPVGSPLSLECTVEGTSNPNLYWYRQAAGRGLQLLFYSVGIGQISSEVPQNLSASRPQDRQFILSSKKLLLSDSGFYLCAWSKNKGGLVGTDTQYFGPGTRLTVL.

In this sample, this clone turned up a few times. The V and J genes are TRBV5-1 and TRBJ1-1, with D possibly TRBD1 on 6 matching bases. The V and J ends lost 0 bases and 7 bases respectively, with 13 bases between them. Germline CDR1 is SGHRS and CDR2 is YFSETQ. The CDR3 sequence is 14 residues long. The CDR3 region is CASSLAGGGYEAFF. The CDR3 nucleotides are TGCGCCAGCAGCTTGGCCGGGGGGGGCTATGAAGCTTTCTTT. Filled out from reference TRBV5-1 and TRBJ1-1, the complete variable domain reads KAGVTQTPRYLIKTRGQQVTLSCSPISGHRSVSWYQQTPGQGLQFLFEYFSETQRNKGNFPGRFSGRQFSNSRSEMNVSTLELGDSALYLCASSLAGGGYEAFFGQGTRLTVV.

This chain joins TRBV9 and TRBJ2-7, with a weak D call TRBD1 (6 bases). The V gene's germline CDR1 is SGDLS and CDR2 YYNGEE. V was trimmed by 3 bases and J by 3 bases, leaving 7 bases between them. The CDR3 has 12 residues. In nucleotides, the CDR3 is TGTGCCAGCAGCGCGGACAGCTACGAGCAGTACTTC. This translates into CASSADSYEQYF.

The genes are TRBV19 and TRBJ2-2; 11 bases match TRBD1. Per germline, CDR1 LNHDA and CDR2 SQIVND (reference sequence). The V segment lost 6 bases and the J segment 5 bases; nucleotides outside the gene matches: 20. This CDR3 contains 20 residues. The CDR3 bases are TGTGCCAGTAGAGAAAGGGGGGACAGGGGGAGCGGGAGTAGTACCGGGGAGCTGTTTTTT. It yields the protein CASRERGDRGSGSSTGELFF. Full variable domain (rest looked up from reference TRBV19 and TRBJ2-2): DGGITQSPKYLFRKEGQNVTLSCEQNLNHDAMYWYRQDPGQGLRLIYYSQIVNDFQKGDIAEGYSVSREKKESFPLTVTSAQKNPTAFYLCASRERGDRGSGSSTGELFFGEGSRLTVL.

The genes are TRBV15 and TRBJ2-5; the match to TRBD2 covers 10 bases. Looked up from germline, CDR1 is LNHNV and CDR2 is YYDKDF (reference sequence). The CDR3 runs 14 residues. V dropped 8 bases and J dropped 1; count of bases not matched to a gene: 4. The CDR3 reads CATVSGGRQETQYF. CDR3 coding DNA: TGTGCCACCGTTAGCGGGGGGCGCCAAGAGACCCAGTACTTC. Looking up the rest from reference TRBV15 and TRBJ2-5 gives the full variable domain: DAMVIQNPRYQVTQFGKPVTLSCSQTLNHNVMYWYQQKSSQAPKLLFHYYDKDFNNEADTPDNFQSRRPNTSFCFLDIRSPGLGDTAMYLCATVSGGRQETQYFGPGTRLLVL.

This rearrangement joins TRBV5-1 to TRBJ2-6, with D perhaps TRBD2 (5 bases). The V and J ends lost 2 bases and 0 bases respectively, with 12 bases between them. Per the germline V gene, CDR1 is SGHRS and CDR2 is YFSETQ. There are 17 residues in the CDR3. CDR3 protein: CASSFAGSSSGANVLTF. Written as DNA, the CDR3 is TGCGCCAGCAGCTTTGCGGGTAGTAGCTCTGGGGCCAACGTCCTGACTTTC.

The J gene is TRBJ2-1, the V gene TRBV7-9, with 11 bases that match TRBD2. The CDR3 is 18 residues long. V lost 5 bases, J lost 8 bases, and 17 bases stayed unmatched. Germline lookup yields CDR1 SEHNR and CDR2 FQNEAQ (reference sequence). In DNA, the CDR3 is TGTGCCAGCAGCCCTTTATCGGGACTAGCGGCTTACAATGATGAGCAGTTCTTC. Encoded protein: CASSPLSGLAAYNDEQFF.

The chain carries TRBV2 and TRBJ2-2; D not certain. With 6 bases removed from V and 4 bases from J, the gap between germline ends came to 15 bases. The length of the CDR3 is 15 residues. Looked up from germline, CDR1 is SNHLY and CDR2 is FYNNEI. The CDR3 loop reads CASSPRSRSTGELFF. DNA for the CDR3: TGTGCCAGCAGCCCCCGGTCTAGGAGCACCGGGGAGCTGTTTTTT. Using reference TRBV2 and TRBJ2-2 for the parts outside the CDR3, the full variable domain is EPEVTQTPSHQVTQMGQEVILRCVPISNHLYFYWYRQILGQKVEFLVSFYNNEISEKSEIFDDQFSVERPDGSNFTLKIRSTKLEDSAMYFCASSPRSRSTGELFFGEGSRLTVL.

This chain uses TRBV12-5 with TRBJ2-1; perhaps TRBD2 as D (5 bases). The V gene lost 0 bases and the J gene lost 0 bases, with 9 bases spanning the gap. This CDR3 has 16 residues. Germline V CDR1 and CDR2: LGHNT, FRNRAP. The CDR3 DNA is TGTGCTAGTGGTTTGGTACCTACTAGCTCCTACAATGAGCAGTTCTTC. It yields the protein CASGLVPTSSYNEQFF.

This clone is a singleton in its sample. The chain is built from TRBV9 and TRBJ2-2; D might be TRBD2 (6 bases). This CDR3 spans 16 amino acids. Trimming took 0 bases from V and 4 from J, leaving 13 bases between them. Germline CDR1 reads SGDLS; CDR2 reads YYNGEE. The CDR3 here is CASSVALGRTTGELFF. The CDR3 DNA follows: TGTGCCAGCAGCGTAGCTTTAGGGAGGACCACCGGGGAGCTGTTTTTT.